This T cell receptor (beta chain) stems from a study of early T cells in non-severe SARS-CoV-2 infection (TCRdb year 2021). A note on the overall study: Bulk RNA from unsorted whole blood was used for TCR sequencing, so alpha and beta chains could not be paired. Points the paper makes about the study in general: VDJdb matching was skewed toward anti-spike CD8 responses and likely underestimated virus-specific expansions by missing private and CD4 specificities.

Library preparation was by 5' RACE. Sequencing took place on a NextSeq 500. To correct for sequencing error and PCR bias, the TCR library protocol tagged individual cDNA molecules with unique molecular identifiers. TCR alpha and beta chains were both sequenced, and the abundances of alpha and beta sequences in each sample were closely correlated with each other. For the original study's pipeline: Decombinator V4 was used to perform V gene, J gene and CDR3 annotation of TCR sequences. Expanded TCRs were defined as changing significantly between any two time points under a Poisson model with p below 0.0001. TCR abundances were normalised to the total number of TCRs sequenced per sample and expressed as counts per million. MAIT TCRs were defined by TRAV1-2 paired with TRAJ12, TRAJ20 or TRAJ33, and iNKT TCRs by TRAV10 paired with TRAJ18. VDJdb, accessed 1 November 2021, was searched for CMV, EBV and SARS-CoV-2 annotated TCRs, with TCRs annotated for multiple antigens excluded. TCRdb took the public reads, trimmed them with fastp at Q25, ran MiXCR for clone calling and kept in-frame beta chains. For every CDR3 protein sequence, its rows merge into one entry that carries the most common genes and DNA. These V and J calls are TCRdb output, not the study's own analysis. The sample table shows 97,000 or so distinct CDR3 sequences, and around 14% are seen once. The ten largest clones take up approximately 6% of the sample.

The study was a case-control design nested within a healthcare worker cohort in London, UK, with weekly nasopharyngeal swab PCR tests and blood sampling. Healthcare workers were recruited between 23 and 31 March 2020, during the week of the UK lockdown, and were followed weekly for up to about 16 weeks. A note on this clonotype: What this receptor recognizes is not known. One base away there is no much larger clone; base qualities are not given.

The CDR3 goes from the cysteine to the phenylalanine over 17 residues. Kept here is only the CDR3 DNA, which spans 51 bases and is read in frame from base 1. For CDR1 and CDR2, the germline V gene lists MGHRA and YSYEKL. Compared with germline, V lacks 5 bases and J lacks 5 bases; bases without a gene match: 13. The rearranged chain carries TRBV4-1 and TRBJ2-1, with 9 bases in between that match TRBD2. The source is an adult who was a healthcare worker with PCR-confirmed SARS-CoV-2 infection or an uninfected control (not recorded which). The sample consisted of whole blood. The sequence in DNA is TGCGCCAGCAGCTTAGTCGTGCGGGAGGGATGGGACAATGAGCAGTTCTTC. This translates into CASSLVVREGWDNEQFF.